The present T cell receptor beta chain was sequenced within a study of regulatory T cells in long-lasting Graves disease. To make TCR beta libraries, researchers used iRepertoire HTBI primers and Arm-PCR of CDR3 regions. One entry per CDR3 protein, called by TCRdb with MiXCR from the multiplex PCR reads. The sample holds approximately 400,000 distinct CDR3 sequences, 20% to 25% seen once. As to time point: persistent/refractory GD, antithyroid drugs over 5 years with positive TRAb. RNA isolated from PBMCs was used to make the TCR library. This clonotype came up a few times. This TCR was recovered from a woman aged 40-49 years with Graves disease. The sequencing used peripheral blood mononuclear cells (PBMCs), collected when the disease was refractory, from a patient treated with antithyroid drugs.

CDR3 sequence: CATSRGRGPTYEQYF. CDR3 nucleotide sequence: TGTGCCACCAGCAGAGGACGGGGCCCTACCTACGAGCAGTACTTC. This rearrangement joins TRBV15 to TRBJ2-7, with D perhaps TRBD1 or TRBD2 (5 bases each). This CDR3 comprises 15 residues. V was trimmed by 1 base and J by 2 bases, leaving 12 bases between them. CDR1 and CDR2 (germline): LNHNV, YYDKDF (reference sequence).